A selection of T cell receptor beta chains follows, all from one sample in a study of blood T cell repertoires in COVID-19. TCRdb's table, derived via immunoSEQ multiplex PCR, lists solely in-frame clones and lacks some. The data hold about 85,000 clones, with about 90% observed a single time. Sequenced input: peripheral blood. Receptors were obtained from a woman of 80 years or more with acute or convalescent COVID-19. Each CDR3 is given with its conserved first and last residue. A D gene is named only where the DNA matches it firmly. A row's size may be missing; if present it is once, few, many or a size class.

D	size	J	V	DNA	CDR3
TRBD2	.	TRBJ2-4	TRBV28	TGTGCCAGCAGTTTTCGCGGACTAGCGGGAGGGCAATTAGCCAAAAACATTCAGTACTTC	CASSFRGLAGGQLAKNIQYF
.	.	TRBJ2-7	TRBV5-5	TGTGCCAGCAGCTTCGGGAGTCGATCGGACGAGCAGTACTTC	CASSFGSRSDEQYF
TRBD1	.	TRBJ1-5	TRBV9	TGTGCCAGCAGCGTATCACCGGGACAGGGGAGCAATCAGCCCCAGCATTTT	CASSVSPGQGSNQPQHF
TRBD1	.	TRBJ2-7	TRBV29-1	TGCAGTGTGAACAGGGGGTCCGACGAGCAGTACTTC	CSVNRGSDEQYF
.	.	TRBJ2-3	TRBV9	TGTGCCAGCAGCGTAGTGGGACTCCCAACGCAGTATTTT	CASSVVGLPTQYF
.	.	TRBJ1-1	TRBV4-1	TGCGCCAGCAGCCAAGCCTTCTTTACAGGGAACCCCTGGGCTTTCTTT	CASSQAFFTGNPWAFF
TRBD2	.	TRBJ2-1	TRBV27	TGTGCCAGCAGTCCGGGACTAGCGGGGTACAATGAGCAGTTCTTC	CASSPGLAGYNEQFF
.	.	TRBJ2-3	TRBV6-2/TRBV6-3	TGTGCCAGCAGTTACGAGCGACGGGCGCAGTATTTT	CASSYERRAQYF
TRBD1	once	TRBJ1-1	TRBV11-2	TGTGCCAGCACCTGGGACAGGGGAGTTAACACTGAAGCTTTCTTT	CASTWDRGVNTEAFF
TRBD1	.	TRBJ2-5	TRBV10-3	TGTGCCATCAGTGAGGACAGGGAAGAGACCCAGTACTTC	CAISEDREETQYF
.	.	TRBJ2-5	TRBV9	TGTGCCAGCAGCGTAGAGGACACACAAGAGACCCAGTACTTC	CASSVEDTQETQYF
.	.	TRBJ1-2	TRBV6-4	TGTGCCAGCAGTGACCAGTGGCGGGGCGGCTACACCTTC	CASSDQWRGGYTF
TRBD1	once	TRBJ2-3	TRBV5-1	TGCGCCAGCAGCCGATCGACAGGGGCCACAGATACGCAGTATTTT	CASSRSTGATDTQYF
TRBD1	.	TRBJ2-1	TRBV5-4	TGTGCCAGCAGCCTGGGAGGGGGACAGGGCGATTACAATGAGCAGTTCTTC	CASSLGGGQGDYNEQFF
TRBD1	.	TRBJ1-1	TRBV4-1	TGCGCCAGCAGCCCTCACACCGGGACAGGCAACACTGAAGCTTTCTTT	CASSPHTGTGNTEAFF
TRBD2	.	TRBJ2-3	TRBV6-5	TGTGCCAGCAGTTACTCCGGGAGGGCAGGCACAGATACGCAGTATTTT	CASSYSGRAGTDTQYF
.	.	TRBJ1-6	TRBV4-2	TGTGCCAGCAGCCAAGGCGGCAGGGGCTCCTATAATTCACCCCTCCACTTT	CASSQGGRGSYNSPLHF
.	once	TRBJ2-7	TRBV29-1	TGCAGCGTTTCCCGGAGGGCGGGAGAGCAGTACTTC	CSVSRRAGEQYF
.	.	TRBJ2-1	TRBV5-1	TGCGCCAGCAGCTTGGCCGGGGAAACCTACAATGAGCAGTTCTTC	CASSLAGETYNEQFF
.	.	TRBJ2-7	TRBV15	TGTGCCACCAGCAACCCCGGAGGGACCTACGAGCAGTACTTC	CATSNPGGTYEQYF
.	.	TRBJ2-2	TRBV18	TGTGCCAGCACGATCGGGACTCAGAACACCGGGGAGCTGTTTTTT	CASTIGTQNTGELFF
TRBD1	.	TRBJ1-2	TRBV6-5	TGTGCCAGCAGTAGCGACAGGGGCGAATATGGCTACACCTTC	CASSSDRGEYGYTF
.	.	TRBJ1-5	TRBV2	TGTGCCATATCTATCCCGGGGGTCGACAATCAGCCCCAGCATTTT	CAISIPGVDNQPQHF
TRBD1	.	TRBJ1-2	TRBV4-1	TGCGCCAGCAGCCTGGCCGGGACAGGGAAGGGCTACACCTTC	CASSLAGTGKGYTF
TRBD2	few	TRBJ2-7	TRBV3-1/TRBV3-2	TGTGCCAGCAGCCAAGGGCCGCTAGCGGTCTACGAGCAGTACTTC	CASSQGPLAVYEQYF
.	.	TRBJ1-3	TRBV5-1	TGCGCCAGCAGCTTGGCCGGGGTACAACTTGGAAACACCATATATTTT	CASSLAGVQLGNTIYF
TRBD1	.	TRBJ1-2	TRBV5-5	TGTGCCAGCAGTGGACAGGGGGCTACTTATTATGGCTACACCTTC	CASSGQGATYYGYTF
TRBD1	.	TRBJ1-3	TRBV2	TGTGCCAGCATTTCGGGACAGGGAGAGACCATATATTTT	CASISGQGETIYF
.	.	TRBJ1-1	TRBV6-5	TGTGCCAGCTGCTGGAGCATGAACACTGAAGCTTTCTTT	CASCWSMNTEAFF
.	once	TRBJ1-3	TRBV4-2	TGTGCCAGCAGCCAAGAACGAGGCTCTGGAAACACCATATATTTT	CASSQERGSGNTIYF
TRBD1	.	TRBJ1-4	TRBV4-3	TGCGCCAGCAGCCGCTCGGGACTGACAGGGGAAAAACTGTTTTTT	CASSRSGLTGEKLFF
TRBD2	.	TRBJ2-5	TRBV29-1	TGCAGCGCCTCATCTCCGACTAGCGGGAGAGAGACCCAGTACTTC	CSASSPTSGRETQYF
TRBD1	.	TRBJ1-1	TRBV5-1	TGCGCCAGCAGCAGCGGGACAGGGGGGACTGAAGCTTTCTTT	CASSSGTGGTEAFF
.	.	TRBJ2-1	TRBV27	TGTGCCAGCAGTCCCCGGCGGAGGGACCTCCACAATGAGCAGTTCTTC	CASSPRRRDLHNEQFF
TRBD1	.	TRBJ1-6	TRBV7-2	TGTGCCAGCAGCCTCAGATCAACAGGGGGTAATTCACCCCTCCACTTT	CASSLRSTGGNSPLHF
.	.	TRBJ1-2	TRBV30	TGTGCCCGAACAGGGTTGTACGACTATGGCTACACCTTC	CARTGLYDYGYTF
TRBD1	.	TRBJ1-2	TRBV5-4	TGTGCCAGCAGACCCGGACAGGGAGGTAGCTATGGCTACACCTTC	CASRPGQGGSYGYTF
.	.	TRBJ2-3	TRBV5-4	TGTGCCAGCAGGGCCGGGTCTAGGTCGGGCACAGATACGCAGTATTTT	CASRAGSRSGTDTQYF
.	few	TRBJ2-4	TRBV19	TGTGCCAGTAGTAAACAGGGCACCAAAAACATTCAGTACTTC	CASSKQGTKNIQYF
.	.	TRBJ1-2	TRBV4-2	TGTGCCAGCAGCCAAGGGGGGGTCCAGGGAGGCTATGGCTACACCTTC	CASSQGGVQGGYGYTF
TRBD2	.	TRBJ2-5	TRBV11-2	TGTGCCAGCAGCTTTAGCGGGAGGGAGACCCAGTACTTC	CASSFSGRETQYF
.	.	TRBJ2-1	TRBV19	TGTGCCAGTAGTACGGCGCGGCTCTACAATGAGCAGTTCTTC	CASSTARLYNEQFF
.	.	TRBJ1-2	TRBV19	TGTGCCAGTAGCCTGGGGCGTTATGGCTACACCTTC	CASSLGRYGYTF